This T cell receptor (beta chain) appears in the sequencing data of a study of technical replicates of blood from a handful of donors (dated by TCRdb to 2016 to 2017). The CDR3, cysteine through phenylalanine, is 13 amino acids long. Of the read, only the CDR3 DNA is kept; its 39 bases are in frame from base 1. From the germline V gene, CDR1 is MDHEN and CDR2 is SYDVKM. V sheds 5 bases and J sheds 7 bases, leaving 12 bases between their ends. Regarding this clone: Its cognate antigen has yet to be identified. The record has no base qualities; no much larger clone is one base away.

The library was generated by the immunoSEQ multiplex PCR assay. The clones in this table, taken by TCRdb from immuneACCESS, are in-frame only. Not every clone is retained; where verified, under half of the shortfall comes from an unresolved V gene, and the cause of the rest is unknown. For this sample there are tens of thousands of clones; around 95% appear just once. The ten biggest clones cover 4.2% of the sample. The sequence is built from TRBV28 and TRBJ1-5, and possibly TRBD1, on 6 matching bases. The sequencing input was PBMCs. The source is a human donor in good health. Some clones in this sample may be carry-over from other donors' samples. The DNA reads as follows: TGTGCCAGCAGTAGAGGGGGGGGACAGCCCCAGCATTTT. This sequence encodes CASSRGGGQPQHF.